This TCR beta chain is drawn from a study of T cells in Graves' hyperthyroidism and ophthalmopathy. Study information: Staff took peripheral blood when the initial diagnosis was made, before any treatment began. Study results and limitations: Clonotypes that were expanded in thyroid above 0.001 mostly appeared in blood too.

What was amplified from RNA transcripts were TCR beta CDR3 regions. RT-PCR in the first round (using the HTBI primer set) targeted the TCR CDR3. TCRdb passed the multiplex PCR reads through MiXCR, listing each CDR3 protein once. The sample consists of approximately 710,000 distinct CDR3 sequences, roughly 17% of them appearing once. This clonotype was counted ten times or more. The antigen is undetermined. The study left out patients who had uncontrolled infection, other autoimmune disease, pregnancy or lactation. Based on clinical symptoms, serum thyroxine and TRAb, thyroid ultrasound and orbital computed tomography, diagnoses were reached. This CDR3 region has 16 residues. V was clipped by 3 bases and J by 5 bases, with 17 bases between them. CDR1 MDHEN and CDR2 SYDVKM come from the germline V gene.

The TCR was taken from a man aged 45-65 years with Graves' hyperthyroidism. J is TRBJ1-5 and V is TRBV28, with D possibly being TRBD1 (5 bases). Material for sequencing was blood. In DNA, the CDR3 is TGTGCCAGCAGTTTTCCCTATTTCAGGGACCATCAGCCCCAGCATTTT. Its protein is CASSFPYFRDHQPQHF.